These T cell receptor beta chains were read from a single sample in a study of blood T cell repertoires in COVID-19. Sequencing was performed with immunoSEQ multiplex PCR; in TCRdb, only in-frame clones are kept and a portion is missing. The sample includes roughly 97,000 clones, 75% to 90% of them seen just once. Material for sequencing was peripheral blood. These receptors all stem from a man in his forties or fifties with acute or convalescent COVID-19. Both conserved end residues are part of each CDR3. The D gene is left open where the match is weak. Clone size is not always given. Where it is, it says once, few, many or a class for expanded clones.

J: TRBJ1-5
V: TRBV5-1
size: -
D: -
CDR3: CASSSGQNNQPQHF
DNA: TGCGCCAGCAGCTCCGGACAGAACAATCAGCCCCAGCATTTT

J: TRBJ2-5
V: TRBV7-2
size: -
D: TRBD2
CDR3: CASTRAGGPGTQYF
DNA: TGTGCCAGCACCCGTGCGGGAGGGCCTGGGACCCAGTACTTC

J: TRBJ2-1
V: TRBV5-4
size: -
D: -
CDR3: CASSLGGSSYNEQFF
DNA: TGTGCCAGCAGCTTGGGGGGCTCCTCCTACAATGAGCAGTTCTTC

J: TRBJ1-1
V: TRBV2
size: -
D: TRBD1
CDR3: CASSYTGGGTEAFF
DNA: TGTGCCAGCAGTTATACAGGGGGCGGCACTGAAGCTTTCTTT

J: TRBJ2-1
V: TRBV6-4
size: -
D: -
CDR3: CASSITTFNEQFF
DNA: TGTGCCAGCAGTATAACTACGTTCAATGAGCAGTTCTTC

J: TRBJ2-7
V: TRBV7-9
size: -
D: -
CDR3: CASSSRGQRVYEQYF
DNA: TGTGCCAGCAGCTCGAGAGGACAGAGAGTCTACGAGCAGTACTTC

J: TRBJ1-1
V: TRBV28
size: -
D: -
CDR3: CASSLGRARYTEAFF
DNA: TGTGCCAGCAGTTTGGGCCGTGCGCGTTACACTGAAGCTTTCTTT

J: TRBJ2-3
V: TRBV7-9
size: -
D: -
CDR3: CASSLVPLGVSSTDTQYF
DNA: TGTGCCAGCAGCTTAGTCCCGTTGGGCGTCTCTAGCACAGATACGCAGTATTTT

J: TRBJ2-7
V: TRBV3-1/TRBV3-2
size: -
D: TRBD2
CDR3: CASSLPSGRAANYYEQYF
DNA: TGTGCCAGCAGCCTTCCCAGCGGGAGGGCCGCCAACTACTACGAGCAGTACTTC

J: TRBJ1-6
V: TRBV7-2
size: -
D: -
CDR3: CASSLLGNSPLHF
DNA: TGTGCCAGCAGCTTGCTCGGGAATTCACCCCTCCACTTT

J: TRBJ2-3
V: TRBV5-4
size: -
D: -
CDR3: CASSFLTGTDTQYF
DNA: TGTGCCAGCAGCTTCTTGACAGGCACAGATACGCAGTATTTT

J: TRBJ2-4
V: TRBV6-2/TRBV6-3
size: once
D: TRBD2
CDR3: CASSGLALAKNIQYF
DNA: TGTGCCAGCAGCGGACTAGCGTTAGCCAAAAACATTCAGTACTTC

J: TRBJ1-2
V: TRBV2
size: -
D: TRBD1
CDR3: CASSARWGQGYNYGYTF
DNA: TGTGCCAGCAGTGCGCGCTGGGGACAGGGCTATAACTATGGCTACACCTTC

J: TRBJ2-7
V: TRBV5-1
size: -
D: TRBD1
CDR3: CASSSGQGAEEQYF
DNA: TGCGCCAGCAGCTCGGGACAGGGGGCAGAGGAGCAGTACTTC

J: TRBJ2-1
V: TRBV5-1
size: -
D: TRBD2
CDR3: CASSLGGRVNEQFF
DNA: TGCGCCAGCAGCTTAGGCGGGAGGGTGAATGAGCAGTTCTTC

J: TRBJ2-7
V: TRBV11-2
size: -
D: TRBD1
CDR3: CASSPGQGYEQYF
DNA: TGTGCCAGCAGCCCGGGACAGGGGTACGAGCAGTACTTC

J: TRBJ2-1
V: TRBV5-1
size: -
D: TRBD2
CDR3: CASSLEGLAISYNEQFF
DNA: TGCGCCAGCAGCTTGGAGGGACTAGCTATCTCCTACAATGAGCAGTTCTTC

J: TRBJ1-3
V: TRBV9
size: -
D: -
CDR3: CASTGTGSGNTIYF
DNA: TGTGCCAGCACCGGAACAGGGTCTGGAAACACCATATATTTT

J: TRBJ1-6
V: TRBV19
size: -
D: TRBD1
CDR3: CASSVQQGAFSSPLHF
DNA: TGTGCCAGTAGTGTCCAACAGGGGGCATTTTCTTCACCCCTCCACTTT

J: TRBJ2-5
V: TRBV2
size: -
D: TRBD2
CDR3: CASSPSGAQETQYF
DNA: TGTGCCAGCAGCCCTAGCGGGGCACAAGAGACCCAGTACTTC

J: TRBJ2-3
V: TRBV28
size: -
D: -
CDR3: CASRYSDTDTQYF
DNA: TGTGCCAGCAGATATAGCGACACAGATACGCAGTATTTT

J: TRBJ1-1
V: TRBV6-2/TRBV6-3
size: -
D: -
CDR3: CASSYKTGYVNTEAFF
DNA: TGTGCCAGCAGTTACAAGACAGGCTACGTGAACACTGAAGCTTTCTTT

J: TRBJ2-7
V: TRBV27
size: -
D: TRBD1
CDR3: CASSPGTGAGEQYF
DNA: TGTGCCAGCAGTCCCGGGACAGGGGCTGGCGAGCAGTACTTC

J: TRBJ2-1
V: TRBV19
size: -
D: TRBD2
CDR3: CASSILAGSNNEQFF
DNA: TGTGCCAGTAGTATTCTAGCGGGGAGCAACAATGAGCAGTTCTTC

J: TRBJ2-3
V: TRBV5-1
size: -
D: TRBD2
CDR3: CASMGRAGAGDTQYF
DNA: TGCGCCAGCATGGGAAGAGCGGGAGCGGGAGATACGCAGTATTTT

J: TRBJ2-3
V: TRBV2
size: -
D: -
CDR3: CATTKARTDTQYF
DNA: TGTGCCACAACTAAAGCCCGCACAGATACGCAGTATTTT

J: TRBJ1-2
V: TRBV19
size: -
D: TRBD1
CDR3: CASSIGGQGNYGYTF
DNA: TGTGCCAGTAGTATAGGGGGACAGGGGAACTATGGCTACACCTTC

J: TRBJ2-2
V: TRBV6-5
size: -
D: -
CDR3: CASRYYTNTGELFF
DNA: TGTGCCAGCAGGTACTACACAAACACCGGGGAGCTGTTTTTT

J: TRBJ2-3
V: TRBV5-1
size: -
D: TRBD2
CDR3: CASSPGLAGVNTDTQYF
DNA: TGCGCCAGCAGCCCCGGACTAGCGGGAGTTAACACAGATACGCAGTATTTT

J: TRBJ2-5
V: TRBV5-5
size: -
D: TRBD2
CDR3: CASSLGGRLAGGQETQYF
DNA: TGTGCCAGCAGCTTGGGTGGGAGACTAGCGGGAGGGCAAGAGACCCAGTACTTC

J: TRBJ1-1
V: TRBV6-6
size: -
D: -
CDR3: CASQVRANTEAFF
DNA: TGTGCCAGCCAGGTTCGAGCGAACACTGAAGCTTTCTTT

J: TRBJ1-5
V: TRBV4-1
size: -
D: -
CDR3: CASSQVEGAGQPQHF
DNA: TGCGCCAGCAGCCAAGTGGAGGGCGCGGGGCAGCCCCAGCATTTT

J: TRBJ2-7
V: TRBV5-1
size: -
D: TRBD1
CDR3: CASSLDRAGYEQYF
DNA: TGCGCCAGCAGCCTGGACAGGGCTGGCTACGAGCAGTACTTC

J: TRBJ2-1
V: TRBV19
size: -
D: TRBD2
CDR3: CASSITSGGLAGTYNEQFF
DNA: TGTGCCAGTAGTATAACCTCTGGGGGACTAGCGGGAACTTACAATGAGCAGTTCTTC

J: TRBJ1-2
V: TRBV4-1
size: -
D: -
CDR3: CASSPTSANYGYTF
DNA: TGCGCCAGCAGCCCGACATCAGCTAACTATGGCTACACCTTC

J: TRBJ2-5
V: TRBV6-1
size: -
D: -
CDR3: CASSDTGKAQETQYF
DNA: TGTGCCAGCAGTGACACAGGGAAGGCCCAAGAGACCCAGTACTTC

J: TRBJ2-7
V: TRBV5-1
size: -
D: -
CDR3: CASSSSSEQYF
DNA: TGCGCCAGCAGCTCTAGTTCCGAGCAGTACTTC

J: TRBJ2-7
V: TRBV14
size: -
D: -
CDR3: CASSRQTGWNPHEQYF
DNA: TGTGCCAGCAGCCGGCAAACAGGGTGGAACCCCCACGAGCAGTACTTC